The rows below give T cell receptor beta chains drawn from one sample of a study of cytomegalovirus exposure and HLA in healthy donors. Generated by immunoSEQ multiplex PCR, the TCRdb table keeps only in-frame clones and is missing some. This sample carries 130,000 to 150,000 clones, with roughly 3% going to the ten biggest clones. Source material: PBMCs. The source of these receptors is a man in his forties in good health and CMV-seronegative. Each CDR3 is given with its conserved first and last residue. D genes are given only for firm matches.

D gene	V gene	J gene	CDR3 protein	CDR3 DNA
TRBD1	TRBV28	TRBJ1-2	CASRDRGQGYTF	TGTGCCAGCCGGGACAGGGGGCAGGGCTACACCTTC
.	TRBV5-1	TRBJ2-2	CASSLSARGVTGELFF	TGCGCCAGCAGCTTGTCTGCCAGGGGTGTCACCGGGGAGCTGTTTTTT
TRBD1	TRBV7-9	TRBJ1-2	CASSDIPGQQYGYTF	TGTGCCAGCAGCGATATTCCGGGACAGCAGTATGGCTACACCTTC
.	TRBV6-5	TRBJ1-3	CASSRRGNSGNTIYF	TGTGCCAGCAGCCGTCGTGGCAACTCTGGAAACACCATATATTTT
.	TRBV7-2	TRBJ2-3	CASSSLVGFRANTDTQYF	TGTGCCAGCAGCTCCCTAGTCGGTTTCAGGGCTAACACAGATACGCAGTATTTT
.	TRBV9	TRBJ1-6	CASSVGDNNNSPLHF	TGTGCCAGCAGCGTAGGGGACAACAATAATTCACCCCTCCACTTT
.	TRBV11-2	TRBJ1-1	CASSPYGQSNTEAFF	TGTGCCAGCAGCCCATATGGACAGTCGAACACTGAAGCTTTCTTT
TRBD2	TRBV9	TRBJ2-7	CASSASTTRGGQQYF	TGTGCCAGCAGCGCAAGTACAACACGGGGGGGGCAACAGTACTTC
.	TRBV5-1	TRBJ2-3	CASSLVGDRDTQYF	TGCGCCAGCAGCTTGGTAGGGGATCGGGATACGCAGTATTTT
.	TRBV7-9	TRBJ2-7	CASSLGESYEQYF	TGTGCCAGCAGCTTAGGGGAGTCCTACGAGCAGTACTTC
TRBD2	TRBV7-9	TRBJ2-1	CASSSTSAYNEQFF	TGTGCCAGCAGCTCGACTAGCGCCTACAATGAGCAGTTCTTC
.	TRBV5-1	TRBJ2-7	CASSTDRLHSYEQYF	TGCGCCAGCAGCACCGACAGGCTACACTCCTACGAGCAGTACTTC
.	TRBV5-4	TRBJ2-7	CASSYSGYPYEQYF	TGTGCCAGCAGCTACTCAGGGTATCCCTACGAGCAGTACTTC
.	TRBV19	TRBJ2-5	CASSMRTDQETQYF	TGTGCCAGTAGTATGAGAACGGACCAAGAGACCCAGTACTTC
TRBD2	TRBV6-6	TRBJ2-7	CASILTSDLGEQYF	TGTGCCAGCATCCTGACTAGCGACCTTGGGGAGCAGTACTTC
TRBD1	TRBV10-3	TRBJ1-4	CAISGGTENEKLFF	TGTGCCATCAGTGGGGGGACAGAGAATGAAAAACTGTTTTTT
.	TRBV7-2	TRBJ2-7	CASSDSPTYEQYF	TGTGCCAGCAGCGACAGCCCAACCTACGAGCAGTACTTC
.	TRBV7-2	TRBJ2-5	CASSLARFISSPETQYF	TGTGCCAGCAGCTTAGCACGGTTCATTAGTTCCCCGGAGACCCAGTACTTC
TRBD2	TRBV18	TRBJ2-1	CASSLPDGRYEQFF	TGTGCCAGCTCACTTCCAGACGGGAGGTATGAGCAGTTCTTC
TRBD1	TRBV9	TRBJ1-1	CASSGTGLNTEAFF	TGTGCCAGCAGCGGGACAGGGCTTAACACTGAAGCTTTCTTT
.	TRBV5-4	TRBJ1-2	CASSLGVQGFDYGYTF	TGTGCCAGCAGCTTGGGGGTACAGGGATTCGACTATGGCTACACCTTC
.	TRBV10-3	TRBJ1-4	CAISEAGVESEKLFF	TGTGCCATCAGTGAGGCAGGGGTGGAGAGTGAAAAACTGTTTTTT
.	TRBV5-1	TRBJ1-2	CASSPSGMGYTF	TGCGCCAGCAGCCCCTCAGGTATGGGCTACACCTTC
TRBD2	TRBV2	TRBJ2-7	CASSEQRGAYEQYF	TGTGCCAGCAGTGAACAGCGGGGAGCCTACGAGCAGTACTTC
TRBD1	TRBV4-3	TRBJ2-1	CASSPRTGPNNEQFF	TGCGCCAGCAGCCCTCGGACAGGGCCCAACAATGAGCAGTTCTTC
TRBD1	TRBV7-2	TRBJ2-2	CASSLRQGKGELFF	TGTGCCAGCAGCTTGAGACAGGGGAAGGGGGAGCTGTTTTTT
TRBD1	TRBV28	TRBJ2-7	CASTVGTGAYEQYF	TGTGCCAGCACCGTCGGGACAGGAGCTTACGAGCAGTACTTC
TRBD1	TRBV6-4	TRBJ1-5	CASSLDRGPGQPQHF	TGTGCCAGCAGTCTGGACAGGGGGCCGGGTCAGCCCCAGCATTTT
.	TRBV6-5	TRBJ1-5	CASSYLQGHQPQHF	TGTGCCAGCAGTTACTTGCAGGGGCATCAGCCCCAGCATTTT
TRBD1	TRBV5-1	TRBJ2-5	CASSLGTGKETQYF	TGCGCCAGCAGCTTGGGGACAGGGAAAGAGACCCAGTACTTC
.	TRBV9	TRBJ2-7	CASSVDPSGEQYF	TGTGCCAGCAGCGTCGATCCCAGCGGGGAGCAGTACTTC
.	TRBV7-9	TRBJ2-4	CASSSGQSVNIQYF	TGTGCCAGCAGCTCGGGACAATCGGTAAACATTCAGTACTTC
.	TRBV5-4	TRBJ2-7	CASRPGTHSYEQYF	TGTGCCAGCAGGCCCGGGACACACTCCTACGAGCAGTACTTC
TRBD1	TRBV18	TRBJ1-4	CASSRNRQGEKLFF	TGTGCCAGCTCACGGAACCGACAGGGTGAAAAACTGTTTTTT
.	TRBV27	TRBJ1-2	CASWDTRYGYTF	TGTGCCAGCTGGGACACGAGATATGGCTACACCTTC
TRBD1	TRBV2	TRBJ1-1	CASSLQGPNTEAFF	TGTGCCAGCAGTTTACAGGGGCCGAACACTGAAGCTTTCTTT
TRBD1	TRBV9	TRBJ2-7	CASSAEDREAYEQYF	TGTGCCAGCAGCGCCGAGGACAGGGAGGCCTACGAGCAGTACTTC
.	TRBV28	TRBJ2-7	CASSFYRVPHEQYF	TGTGCCAGCAGTTTTTACAGGGTTCCCCACGAGCAGTACTTC
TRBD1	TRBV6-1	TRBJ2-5	CASSWDSFLETQYF	TGTGCCAGCAGTTGGGACAGTTTCTTAGAGACCCAGTACTTC
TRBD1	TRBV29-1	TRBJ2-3	CSVQLEGQALSTQYF	TGCAGCGTCCAACTCGAGGGACAGGCGCTTAGTACGCAGTATTTT
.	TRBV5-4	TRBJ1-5	CASSLGPTEGNQPQHF	TGTGCCAGCAGCTTGGGGCCGACAGAAGGCAATCAGCCCCAGCATTTT
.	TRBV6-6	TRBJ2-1	CASSYDSLSYNEQFF	TGTGCCAGCAGTTACGACAGTCTATCCTACAATGAGCAGTTCTTC
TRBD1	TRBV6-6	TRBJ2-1	CASSYTGGMFF	TGTGCCAGCAGTTACACAGGGGGTATGTTCTTC
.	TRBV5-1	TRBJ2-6	CASSLDISGANVLTF	TGCGCCAGCAGCTTGGACATATCTGGGGCCAACGTCCTGACTTTC
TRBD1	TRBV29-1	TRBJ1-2	CSVWVRDRVTGNYGYTF	TGCAGCGTTTGGGTCCGGGACAGGGTGACGGGTAACTATGGCTACACCTTC
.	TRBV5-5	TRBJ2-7	CASSPRDFSYEQYF	TGTGCCAGCAGCCCCCGGGACTTCTCCTACGAGCAGTACTTC
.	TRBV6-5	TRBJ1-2	CASSALGLGYTF	TGTGCCAGCAGTGCCCTGGGCCTTGGCTACACCTTC
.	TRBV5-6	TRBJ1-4	CASSFGAPSEKLFF	TGTGCCAGCAGCTTTGGGGCCCCCTCCGAAAAACTGTTTTTT
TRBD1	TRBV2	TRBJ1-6	CASSAGTELSPLHF	TGTGCCAGCAGCGCTGGGACAGAACTTTCACCCCTCCACTTT
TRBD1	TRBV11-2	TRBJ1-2	CASSSGTGGFYGYTF	TGTGCCAGCAGCTCCGGGACAGGGGGTTTCTATGGCTACACCTTC
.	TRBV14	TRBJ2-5	CASSQIRREQYF	TGTGCCAGCAGCCAGATAAGGAGGGAGCAGTACTTC
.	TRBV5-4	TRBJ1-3	CASSLAPGSGNTIYF	TGTGCCAGCAGCTTGGCCCCCGGGTCTGGAAACACCATATATTTT
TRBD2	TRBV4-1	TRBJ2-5	CASSQEAGGQQETQYF	TGCGCCAGCAGCCAAGAGGCGGGGGGCCAACAAGAGACCCAGTACTTC
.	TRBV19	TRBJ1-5	CASSIQGGPGQPQHF	TGTGCCAGTAGCATCCAAGGTGGGCCTGGGCAGCCCCAGCATTTT
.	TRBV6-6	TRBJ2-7	CASSYTTGEGYEQYF	TGTGCCAGCAGTTACACGACAGGGGAGGGCTACGAGCAGTACTTC